This TCR beta chain was captured in a study of technical replicates of blood from a few donors. The protocol was immunoSEQ multiplex PCR, while the TCRdb copy is restricted to in-frame clones and leaves out a portion. The table has roughly 81,000 clones, 80% to 90% seen once; the top ten hold approximately 4.6%. The germline V gene encodes CDR1 SGHTA and CDR2 FQGTGA. The CDR3 is 15 amino acids. Trimming pared 8 bases from V and 2 bases from J, leaving 16 bases between. The sample holds one count of this clone. This chain connects TRBV7-3 to TRBJ2-1; no reliable D call. Material for sequencing was PBMCs. The TCR sequence derives from a human donor in good health. Some clones in this sample may be carry-over from other donors' samples. CDR3 protein: CASFTARNPYNEQFF. The CDR3 DNA is TGTGCCAGCTTCACCGCCAGAAACCCCTACAATGAGCAGTTCTTC.